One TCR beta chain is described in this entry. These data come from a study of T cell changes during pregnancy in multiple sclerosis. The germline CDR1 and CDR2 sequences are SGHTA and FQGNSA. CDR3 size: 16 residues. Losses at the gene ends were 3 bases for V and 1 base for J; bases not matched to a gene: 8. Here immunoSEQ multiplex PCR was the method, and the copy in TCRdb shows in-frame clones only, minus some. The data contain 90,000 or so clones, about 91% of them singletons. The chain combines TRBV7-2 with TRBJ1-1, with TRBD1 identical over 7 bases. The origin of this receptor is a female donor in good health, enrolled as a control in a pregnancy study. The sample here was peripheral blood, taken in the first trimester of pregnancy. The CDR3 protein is CASSFNPGGTNTEAFF. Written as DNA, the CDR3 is TGTGCCAGCAGCTTCAATCCAGGGGGAACGAACACTGAAGCTTTCTTT.